This entry features one T cell receptor beta chain sequence. The antigen is undetermined. The source of the sample is a study of T-cell reconstitution after alpha-beta-depleted transplantation in children. Findings and limits, study-wide: Where some patients showed high TCRbeta diversity at day 60, it came from recipient T cells and thymic progenitors that had survived. Several hundred expanded graft clones reportedly gave rise to the alpha-beta T cells present about two months after transplant. One year after transplant, T-cell counts and diversity came mostly from newly produced T cells.

Library preparation (for TCRbeta) was performed with unique molecular identifiers. Via MiXCR, TCRdb re-called the PCR reads, giving one row per CDR3 protein. The sample carries 580,000 or so distinct CDR3 sequences, around 23% recorded once. The length of the CDR3 is 16 residues. V lost 0 bases and J lost 6; bases outside the gene matches: 7. Germline lookup yields CDR1 SGHAT and CDR2 FQNNGV. Sequences were derived from PBMCs, mostly from graft donor cells, sampled 360 days after TCRalphabeta/CD19-depleted stem cell transplant. This chain joins TRBV11-2 and TRBJ2-4, with 8 positions matching TRBD1. The sequence was obtained from a boy under two years old who had a stem cell transplant for acute myeloid leukemia, so the T cells may come from the graft donor. This chain's CDR3 is CASSLDFRGPTNIQYF. As DNA, the CDR3 is TGTGCCAGCAGCTTAGATTTCAGGGGGCCTACAAACATTCAGTACTTC. Drawing the rest from reference TRBV11-2 and TRBJ2-4, the complete variable domain is EAGVAQSPRYKIIEKRQSVAFWCNPISGHATLYWYQQILGQGPKLLIQFQNNGVVDDSQLPKDRFSAERLKGVDSTLKIQPAKLEDSAVYLCASSLDFRGPTNIQYFGAGTRLSVL.